The next 26 T cell receptor beta chains were all read from a single sample in a study of blood T cell repertoires in COVID-19. Sequencing was performed with immunoSEQ multiplex PCR; in TCRdb, only in-frame clones are kept and a portion is missing. The sample lists 350,000 to 500,000 clones, approximately 90% seen once, with around 0.92% in the top ten. What was sequenced was peripheral blood. These receptors were obtained from a man between 18 and 29 years old with COVID-19, enrolled during active disease.

The chain links TRBV15 to TRBJ1-2, with 8 bases matching TRBD1. Germline V CDR1 and CDR2: LNHNV, YYDKDF (reference sequence). Germline trimming cut 1 base from V and 13 bases from J; bases unmatched to any gene: 8. CDR3 length: 13 amino acids. DNA of the CDR3: TGTGCCACCAGCAGAGGCCAGGGGGCGACGGTCACCTTC. Protein sequence: CATSRGQGATVTF.

This clone was counted once. This chain uses TRBV3-1 (or the pseudogene TRBV3-2) with TRBJ1-6; 9 bases match TRBD1. Germline-derived CDR1 and CDR2 are LGHDT and YNNKEL (reference sequence). Trimming cost V 4 bases and J 5 bases; bases outside gene matches: 3. This CDR3 contains 15 residues. The CDR3 loop is CASSRRTGDNSPLHF. The CDR3 nucleotides read TGTGCCAGCAGCCGACGGACAGGGGATAATTCACCCCTCCACTTT.

The chain joins TRBV6-2 or TRBV6-3 to TRBJ1-5; D is undetermined. CDR1 and CDR2 from the germline V gene are MNHEY and SVGEGT. The CDR3 is 16 residues long. Trimming stripped 3 bases from V and 0 bases from J, with 12 bases between. Here the CDR3 reads CASSYSFGNSNQPQHF. DNA for the CDR3: TGTGCCAGCAGTTATTCATTCGGGAATAGCAATCAGCCCCAGCATTTT.

The genes are TRBV30 and TRBJ2-1, with D maybe TRBD2 (7 bases). The V end was cut by 8 bases, the J end by 12 bases, with 17 bases between. Germline-derived CDR1 and CDR2 are GTSNPN and SVGIG (reference sequence). There are 11 residues in the CDR3. CDR3 DNA: TGTGCCGGAGGGGGGGACTCGGTGCAGTTCTTC. Protein product: CAGGGDSVQFF.

This chain joins TRBV24-1 and TRBJ2-1; 7 nucleotides agree with TRBD2. Germline loops: CDR1 KGHDR, CDR2 SFDVKD. V lost 4 bases to trimming and J lost 8 bases; unmatched junction nucleotides: 19. The CDR3 consists of 18 residues. CDR3 loop: CATSESTGGGRSRDEQFF. The CDR3 bases are TGTGCCACCAGTGAATCTACAGGTGGCGGGAGAAGTCGAGATGAGCAGTTCTTC.

The rearrangement uses TRBV11-2 and TRBJ2-5, with 7 bases identical to TRBD1. The CDR3 sequence is 16 residues long. Trimming cost V 5 bases and J 2 bases; bases outside gene matches: 11. Germline V gene lookup returns CDR1 SGHAT and CDR2 FQNNGV. The CDR3: CASSITRGQWQETQYF. DNA for the CDR3: TGTGCCAGCAGCATCACACGGGGACAGTGGCAAGAGACCCAGTACTTC.

Comment on this clone: At the DNA level, this CDR3 is encoded by other sequences in the same sample as well. The chain links TRBV2 to TRBJ2-2; D unresolved. The CDR3 runs to 13 residues. The V gene lost 4 bases and the J gene lost 1 base, with 4 bases spanning the gap. Germline-derived CDR1 and CDR2 are SNHLY and FYNNEI. The CDR3 sequence is CASSVQNTGELFF. The CDR3, as DNA: TGTGCCAGCAGTGTACAGAACACCGGGGAGCTGTTTTTT.

This clone showed up just a few times. V gene TRBV27 combines with J gene TRBJ2-4, with D tentatively TRBD1 (6 bases). The CDR3 is 17 residues long. Deletions cut 2 bases from V and 0 bases from J, with 14 bases between. Germline values: CDR1 MNHEY, CDR2 SMNVEV (reference sequence). CDR3 residues: CASSLAPTGPAKNIQYF. CDR3 nucleotide sequence: TGTGCCAGCAGTTTAGCCCCGACAGGACCAGCCAAAAACATTCAGTACTTC.

The chain combines TRBV5-1 with TRBJ1-5; D may be TRBD1 (5 bases). V lost 3 bases, J lost 2 bases, and 9 bases lay in between. The CDR3 is 14 amino acids. CDR1 and CDR2 (germline): SGHRS, YFSETQ. Here the CDR3 DNA reads TGCGCCAGCAGCTACGGGGGGGGCAATCAGCCCCAGCATTTT. This codes for CASSYGGGNQPQHF.

Notes on this clone: The sample carries other DNA sequences with the same CDR3. V gene TRBV12-3 or TRBV12-4 combines with J gene TRBJ2-7; D ambiguous. The CDR3 is made up of 11 amino acids. With 5 bases removed from V and 3 bases from J, the gap between germline ends came to 5 bases. The CDR3 loop is CASSRGYEQYF. The CDR3 DNA sequence: TGTGCCAGCAGTCGAGGCTACGAGCAGTACTTC.

V and J are TRBV9 and TRBJ1-4; the D is unclear. The V end lost 4 bases, the J end lost 8 bases, and 12 bases lay between the germline ends. Per the germline V gene, CDR1 is SGDLS and CDR2 is YYNGEE. The CDR3 loop spans 13 amino acids. The CDR3 reads CASSPMNREKLFF. DNA of the CDR3: TGTGCCAGCAGCCCTATGAATCGGGAAAAACTGTTTTTT.

This sequence joins TRBV5-8 and TRBJ1-1, with 9 positions matching TRBD1. The V gene end was trimmed by 0 bases and the J gene end by 4 bases; junction bases not matched to a gene: 4. This CDR3 comprises 15 residues. From germline, CDR1 is SGHTS and CDR2 YDEGEE. The CDR3 DNA follows: TGTGCCAGCAGCTTGGGGGACAGGGAAAGCACTGAAGCTTTCTTT. Protein sequence: CASSLGDRESTEAFF.

The chain recombines TRBV18 with TRBJ1-2; 9 bases map to TRBD1. CDR3 length: 16 amino acids. In germline, CDR1 is KGHSH, CDR2 LQKENI. V was pared by 3 bases and J by 12 bases, with 17 bases of the junction left unmatched. DNA of the CDR3: TGTGCCAGCTCACCCGGGGACAGGGCAAAATCCATTATCGACACCTTC. Protein product: CASSPGDRAKSIIDTF.

The chain uses TRBV19 and TRBJ1-6; no clear D gene. This CDR3 region has 12 residues. The germline gives CDR1 LNHDA, CDR2 SQIVND (reference sequence). V was pared by 5 bases and J by 10 bases, with 9 bases between. The CDR3 DNA reads as TGTGCCAGTAGTGACATAAGGTCACCCCTCCACTTT. Its protein product is CASSDIRSPLHF. Full variable domain (outside the CDR3, taken from reference TRBV19 and TRBJ1-6): DGGITQSPKYLFRKEGQNVTLSCEQNLNHDAMYWYRQDPGQGLRLIYYSQIVNDFQKGDIAEGYSVSREKKESFPLTVTSAQKNPTAFYLCASSDIRSPLHFGNGTRLTVT.

The chain is built from TRBV6-1 and TRBJ2-2; D remains unclear. This CDR3 is 14 amino acids long. CDR1 is MNHNS and CDR2 is SASEGT in the germline V gene. The V end was cut by 2 bases, the J end by 6 bases, with 10 bases between. The CDR3 nucleotides are TGTGCCAGCAGTGAATATTCAGCGCCCGGGGAGCTGTTTTTT. This gives the protein CASSEYSAPGELFF.

This chain's CDR3 is CASSPEQSPGLAGGGYNEQFF. Here the CDR3 DNA reads TGTGCCAGCAGCCCAGAACAATCCCCGGGACTAGCGGGAGGGGGATACAATGAGCAGTTCTTC. J is TRBJ2-1 and V is TRBV3-1 (or the pseudogene TRBV3-2); 16 bases are shared with TRBD2. Germline CDR1 reads LGHDT; CDR2 reads YNNKEL (reference sequence). The CDR3 has 21 amino acids. J lost 4 bases, V lost 4 bases, and 16 bases had no gene match.

The chain couples TRBV2 to TRBJ2-7; TRBD2 is a possible D gene (6 bases). CDR3 length equals 15 residues. The ends were cut back, 4 bases at V and 0 bases at J, with 13 bases in the middle. The germline gives CDR1 SNHLY, CDR2 FYNNEI. The DNA of the CDR3 is TGTGCCAGCAGTGTCCGACTAGGCATCTCCTACGAGCAGTACTTC. Encoded protein: CASSVRLGISYEQYF.

J is TRBJ2-7 and V is TRBV5-8; D is undetermined. The CDR3 loop spans 11 amino acids. The germline V gene encodes CDR1 SGHTS and CDR2 YDEGEE. Trimming pared 2 bases from V and 7 bases from J, leaving 7 bases between. CDR3 region: CASSFQVEQYF. The CDR3 DNA reads TGTGCCAGCAGCTTCCAGGTGGAGCAGTACTTC.

The chain uses TRBV29-1 and TRBJ2-1; 7 nucleotides align to TRBD2. Germline loops: CDR1 SQVTM, CDR2 ANQGSEA. The V gene end was trimmed by 2 bases and the J gene end by 4 bases; junction bases not matched to a gene: 5. The CDR3 is 14 amino acids. The CDR3 reads CSVEPLAEYNEQFF. DNA of the CDR3: TGCAGCGTTGAACCGCTAGCGGAGTACAATGAGCAGTTCTTC.

The V call is TRBV2, the J call TRBJ1-5; D possibly corresponds to TRBD1 (5 bases). Germline-derived CDR1 and CDR2 are SNHLY and FYNNEI. The CDR3 consists of 13 residues. Trimming took 5 bases from V and 4 from J, leaving 9 bases between them. Here the CDR3 reads CASSLDRNQPQHF. CDR3 nucleotide sequence: TGTGCCAGCAGTTTAGACAGAAATCAGCCCCAGCATTTT.

The V gene is TRBV24-1, the J gene TRBJ2-5; 10 bases are shared with TRBD1. The length of the CDR3 is 16 residues. Germline V lookup: CDR1 KGHDR, CDR2 SFDVKD. J lost 1 base, V lost 4 bases, and 5 bases had no gene match. The CDR3 is CATSETGTGVQETQYF. As DNA, the CDR3 is TGTGCCACCAGTGAAACCGGGACAGGGGTCCAAGAGACCCAGTACTTC.

The gene calls are TRBV2 and TRBJ2-3, with no clear D. The CDR3 has 14 amino acids. Germline values: CDR1 SNHLY, CDR2 FYNNEI. V lost 7 bases, J lost 0 bases, and 11 bases lay in between. CDR3 protein: CASTGPTSTDTQYF. The CDR3 nucleotides read TGTGCCAGCACAGGCCCGACGAGCACAGATACGCAGTATTTT.

The chain couples TRBV14 to TRBJ2-3, with unresolved D. The V gene lost 3 bases and the J gene lost 0 bases, with 7 bases spanning the gap. CDR3 size: 14 residues. Per germline, CDR1 SGHDN and CDR2 FVKESK. In nucleotides, the CDR3 is TGTGCCAGCAGCCACTTGGAGAGCACAGATACGCAGTATTTT. Translating gives CASSHLESTDTQYF.

J is TRBJ1-2 and V is TRBV5-1; possibly TRBD1 for D (5 bases). V gave up 2 bases and J gave up 5 bases, with 10 bases separating them. Germline loops: CDR1 SGHRS, CDR2 YFSETQ. This CDR3 spans 13 amino acids. The CDR3 here is CASSFDSAYGYTF. DNA for the CDR3: TGCGCCAGCAGCTTCGACAGCGCGTATGGCTACACCTTC.

The chain combines TRBV7-8 with TRBJ1-4, with 8 bases fitting TRBD1. Per the germline V gene, CDR1 is SGHVS and CDR2 is FQNEAQ. This CDR3 spans 15 amino acids. After removal of 7 bases from V and 0 bases from J, the junction contained 4 bases not matched to a gene. DNA for the CDR3: TGTGCCAGCAACCGACAGGGGTCAACTAATGAAAAACTGTTTTTT. Protein: CASNRQGSTNEKLFF.

The chain links TRBV5-1 to TRBJ2-3; a weak D match, TRBD2 (5 bases). Trimming shortened V by 0 bases and J by 5 bases, and 16 bases separated the two germline ends. Germline CDR1 SGHRS, CDR2 YFSETQ. This CDR3 contains 16 residues. Here the CDR3 reads CASSLERQASRDTQYF. CDR3 sequence (DNA): TGCGCCAGCAGCTTGGAGCGGCAGGCGTCTCGAGATACGCAGTATTTT.